Below are 2 T cell receptor beta chains sequenced from a single sample in a study of cytomegalovirus exposure and HLA in healthy donors. A multiplex PCR was run with 60 Vbeta primers and 13 Jbeta primers. Repertoires were generated with immunoSEQ multiplex PCR, while TCRdb's copy carries only in-frame clones and drops some. The sample lists about 140,000 clones; 60% to 85% were seen once. The sequenced material came from PBMCs. These TCRs come from a man aged 18 to 30 in good health and CMV-seronegative.

The chain joins TRBV2 to TRBJ1-2, with D possibly being TRBD1 (6 bases). The CDR3 covers 16 residues. V lost 7 bases and J lost 5, with 23 bases in between. Germline CDR1 and CDR2: SNHLY and FYNNEI. CDR3 nucleotides: TGTGCCAGCACCCGTGGGGGCCACAATATAGGATATGGCTACACCTTC. Translated, it gives CASTRGGHNIGYGYTF. The entire variable domain, with the rest obtained from reference TRBV2 and TRBJ1-2, is as follows: EPEVTQTPSHQVTQMGQEVILRCVPISNHLYFYWYRQILGQKVEFLVSFYNNEISEKSEIFDDQFSVERPDGSNFTLKIRSTKLEDSAMYFCASTRGGHNIGYGYTFGSGTRLTVV.

CDR3 nucleotide sequence: TGTGCCAGAAGGGCTAGGGGGGGATCCACAGATACGCAGTATTTT. Translated, it gives CARRARGGSTDTQYF. The chain joins TRBV7-5 to TRBJ2-3; the tabulated D call, TRBD2, remains unverified against the DNA. TRBV7-5 is a documented pseudogene. The CDR3 runs to 15 residues.